Each of the 8 T cell receptor beta chains below was sequenced from the same sample in a study of Graves' ophthalmopathy and Graves' hyperthyroidism. RNA transcripts were the template, and TCR beta CDR3 regions were amplified from them. Amplification began with first-round RT-PCR using HTBI primers, then second-round multiplex PCR was performed. TCRdb fed the multiplex PCR reads into MiXCR, producing one record per CDR3 protein. The sample consists of a few hundred thousand distinct CDR3 sequences, under 40% of them appearing once. The sample was peripheral blood or thyroid tissue (not recorded which). The receptors originated from an adult man with Graves' hyperthyroidism.

Concerning this clonotype: This may be a read error: a much more frequent sequence differs by one nucleotide. This chain connects TRBV10-2 to TRBJ2-5, with D maybe TRBD2 (5 bases). The CDR3 is 13 amino acids. Per the germline V gene, CDR1 is WSHSY and CDR2 is SAAADI. CDR3 DNA sequence: TGCGCAGTAGCAGGCGAGAGGGCAGAGACCCAGTACTTC. Its protein product is CAVAGERAETQYF.

This chain links TRBV7-9 with TRBJ2-3, with D perhaps given as TRBD1 or TRBD2 (6 bases each). The CDR3 is 18 amino acids. V lost 2 bases and J 2 bases, leaving 20 bases between the germline ends. Germline V gene lookup returns CDR1 SEHNR and CDR2 FQNEAQ (reference sequence). The CDR3, as DNA: TGTGCCAGCAGCTTATCGGTGGGGGGCGGGATTCTCACAGATACGCAGTATTTT. Translation gives CASSLSVGGGILTDTQYF.

The V and J genes are TRBV2 and TRBJ2-7, with 7 bases aligning to TRBD1. This CDR3 has 15 amino acids. The junction had 15 bases not matched to a gene; V was cut back by 6 bases and J by 7 bases. Germline V gives CDR1 SNHLY, CDR2 FYNNEI. CDR3 DNA sequence: TGTGCCAGCAGGGGCAGGGACAGCTTGGCCGGAGAGCAGTACTTC. This translates into CASRGRDSLAGEQYF.

V and J are TRBV7-6 and TRBJ1-1; no clear D. CDR1 and CDR2 (germline): SGHVS, FNYEAQ. The V end was cut by 6 bases, the J end by 7 bases, with 15 bases between. CDR3 length: 13 residues. The CDR3 DNA reads TGTGCCAGCAGTGCTAGACGGATCAGTGAAGCTTTCTTT. This gives the protein CASSARRISEAFF.

The J gene is TRBJ2-2, the V gene TRBV5-4; 9 bases line up with TRBD1. This CDR3 has 15 residues. V lost 7 bases and J lost 1; bases outside the gene matches: 5. Germline CDR1 SGHNT, CDR2 YYREEE (reference sequence). The CDR3 spells CASGQGRENTGELFF. CDR3 bases: TGTGCCAGCGGACAGGGGCGGGAGAACACCGGGGAGCTGTTTTTT. The variable domain in full, completed from reference TRBV5-4 and TRBJ2-2, reads ETGVTQSPTHLIKTRGQQVTLRCSSQSGHNTVSWYQQALGQGPQFIFQYYREEENGRGNFPPRFSGLQFPNYSSELNVNALELDDSALYLCASGQGRENTGELFFGEGSRLTVL.

This clonotype was seen many times. V is TRBV7-6 and J is TRBJ2-7; D might be TRBD1 (6 bases). Per the germline V gene, CDR1 is SGHVS and CDR2 is FNYEAQ. This CDR3 spans 17 amino acids. V lost 4 bases and J lost 4, with 23 bases in between. CDR3 sequence: CASSSGAGQTEAYEQYF. In DNA form, the CDR3 reads TGTGCCAGCAGCTCCGGAGCAGGACAGACTGAAGCGTACGAGCAGTACTTC.

This clonotype occurred many times. The rearrangement uses TRBV24-1 and TRBJ1-6; 7 bases align to TRBD1. Trimming removed 7 bases from V and 7 bases from J; junction bases left unmatched: 6. This CDR3 comprises 14 residues. Per the germline V gene, CDR1 is KGHDR and CDR2 is SFDVKD. In nucleotides, the CDR3 is TGTGCCACCAGAAGACAGGGCCGGAATTCACCCCTCCACTTT. Protein sequence: CATRRQGRNSPLHF.

The table lists this clonotype with a few counts. The genes are TRBV29-1 and TRBJ2-7; D not certain. The J call is in doubt because the DNA end fits TRBJ2-1 better. This CDR3 is built from 10 residues. Per germline, CDR1 SQVTM and CDR2 ANQGSEA. The CDR3 region has the DNA TGCAGCGTCGAGGAAAATGAGCAGTTCTTC. This encodes CSVEENEQFF.